Below are 10 T cell receptor beta chains sequenced from a single sample in a study of regulatory T cells in long-lasting Graves disease. Documented time point: persistent/refractory GD, antithyroid drugs over 5 years with positive TRAb. PBMC RNA was the source of the TCR library. Combining iRepertoire HTBI primers with Arm-PCR of CDR3 regions, the authors built TCR beta libraries. TCRdb recomputed calls from the multiplex PCR reads with MiXCR, one row per CDR3 protein. The table has roughly 400,000 distinct CDR3 sequences, 21% seen once. This specimen was peripheral blood mononuclear cells (PBMCs), taken when the disease was refractory, from a patient treated with antithyroid drugs. These receptors were collected from a female donor with Graves disease.

This clonotype was counted ten times or more. The chain has TRBV5-1 and TRBJ2-2; D may be TRBD1 or TRBD2 (5 bases each). CDR1 SGHRS and CDR2 YFSETQ come from the germline V gene. Deletions cut 6 bases from V and 8 bases from J, with 14 bases between. CDR3 length: 13 amino acids. The DNA of the CDR3 is TGCGCCAGCACCTGGGACCGCGAAGGGGAGCTGTTTTTT. Protein: CASTWDREGELFF. The full variable domain, in which reference TRBV5-1 and TRBJ2-2 provide the parts outside the CDR3, is KAGVTQTPRYLIKTRGQQVTLSCSPISGHRSVSWYQQTPGQGLQFLFEYFSETQRNKGNFPGRFSGRQFSNSRSEMNVSTLELGDSALYLCASTWDREGELFFGEGSRLTVL.

Only a few counts were recorded for this clonotype. The chain links TRBV6-5 to TRBJ2-6; no clear D gene. Trimming pared 1 base from V and 0 bases from J, leaving 4 bases between. CDR1 is MNHEY and CDR2 is SVGAGI in the germline V gene. The CDR3 totals 15 residues. For the CDR3, the DNA is TGTGCCAGCAGTTACTTCTTCTCTGGGGCCAACGTCCTGACTTTC. Translating gives CASSYFFSGANVLTF.

This clonotype has at least ten counts. The DNA of the CDR3 is TGTGCCAGCAGCCGACAGGGAGATCTCTATGGCTACACCTTC. It translates to CASSRQGDLYGYTF. The chain is built from TRBV3-1 and TRBJ1-2; 7 bases line up with TRBD1. J was trimmed by 4 bases and V by 4 bases; bases with no gene match: 6. CDR1 and CDR2 from the germline V gene are LGHDT and YNNKEL (reference sequence). This CDR3 has 14 amino acids.

The chain has TRBV4-1 and TRBJ2-7, with D possibly being TRBD2 (6 bases). V was pared by 5 bases and J by 3 bases, with 17 bases between. Germline V gene lookup returns CDR1 MGHRA and CDR2 YSYEKL. The CDR3 runs 15 residues. CDR3 in DNA: TGCGCCAGCAGCAACGGGCCGGGACTTAGCTACGAGCAGTACTTC. It translates to CASSNGPGLSYEQYF.

This chain joins TRBV9 and TRBJ2-5; possibly TRBD1 for D (7 bases). Trimming took off 4 bases at V and 5 bases at J, with 18 bases between the two ends. The CDR3 sequence is 15 residues long. CDR1 is SGDLS and CDR2 is YYNGEE in the germline V gene. Here the CDR3 reads CASSPAEGALETQYF. Written as DNA, the CDR3 is TGTGCCAGCAGCCCCGCGGAGGGGGCGCTTGAGACCCAGTACTTC.

This clonotype appeared a few times. CDR3 sequence reads: CASSHLTGGLQNIQYF. In nucleotides, the CDR3 is TGTGCCAGCAGCCACCTGACAGGGGGCCTTCAAAACATTCAGTACTTC. V is TRBV3-1 and J is TRBJ2-4, with 10 bases lining up with TRBD1. J lost 5 bases, V lost 3 bases, and 7 bases had no gene match. This CDR3 has 16 residues. CDR1 and CDR2 from the germline V gene are LGHDT and YNNKEL (reference sequence).

This clonotype was found once. One base away lies a much larger clone, so this may be a sequencing read error. This CDR3 reads CASSFGASSGSTIYF. CDR3 coding DNA: TGTGCCAGCAGTTTTGGGGCAAGCTCTGGAAGCACCATATATTTT. This sequence joins TRBV28 and TRBJ1-3, with D perhaps matching TRBD1 (5 bases). The CDR3 runs 15 residues. From germline, CDR1 is MDHEN and CDR2 SYDVKM. Full variable domain (outside the CDR3, taken from reference TRBV28 and TRBJ1-3): DVKVTQSSRYLVKRTGEKVFLECVQDMDHENMFWYRQDPGLGLRLIYFSYDVKMKEKGDIPEGYSVSREKKERFSLILESASTNQTSMYLCASSFGASSGSTIYFGEGSWLTVV.

This clonotype was observed many times. V gene TRBV15 combines with J gene TRBJ2-2; 7 bases align to TRBD1. This CDR3 comprises 15 residues. The junction had 8 bases not matched to a gene; V was cut back by 6 bases and J by 4 bases. CDR1 is LNHNV and CDR2 is YYDKDF in the germline V gene (reference sequence). The CDR3 loop is CATSHGDSATGELFF. The DNA of the CDR3 is TGTGCCACCAGTCATGGGGACAGTGCCACCGGGGAGCTGTTTTTT.

This clonotype was recorded at least ten times. The chain has TRBV29-1 and TRBJ1-1, with D perhaps TRBD1 (6 bases). This CDR3 is 14 amino acids long. Germline values: CDR1 SQVTM, CDR2 ANQGSEA. V gave up 4 bases and J gave up 2 bases, with 14 bases separating them. The CDR3 is CSVAKSGANTEAFF. In nucleotides, the CDR3 is TGCAGCGTTGCAAAGTCAGGGGCAAACACTGAAGCTTTCTTT. Full variable domain (remainder filled in from reference TRBV29-1 and TRBJ1-1): SAVISQKPSRDICQRGTSLTIQCQVDSQVTMMFWYRQQPGQSLTLIATANQGSEATYESGFVIDKFPISRPNLTFSTLTVSNMSPEDSSIYLCSVAKSGANTEAFFGQGTRLTVV.

In this sample, this clonotype turned up many times. This chain links TRBV6-5 with TRBJ1-2; D gene ambiguous. With 0 bases removed from V and 4 bases from J, the gap between germline ends came to 9 bases. The CDR3 contains 14 residues. Germline V gene lookup returns CDR1 MNHEY and CDR2 SVGAGI. CDR3 DNA sequence: TGTGCCAGCAGTTACTCCCGGGATATCTATGGCTACACCTTC. Amino acid sequence: CASSYSRDIYGYTF.